This TCR beta chain was sequenced during a study of blood T cell repertoires in COVID-19. About the research overall: T cells, B-cell-depleted T cells, or PBMCs provided the cDNA or gDNA that served as material.

Trimming stripped 6 bases from V and 0 bases from J, with 11 bases between. CDR1 and CDR2 (germline): MNHEY, SVGEGT. The CDR3 is made up of 15 amino acids. In the study's own analysis: Scientists estimated how many nucleated cells there were by amplifying reference gene primers. This table comes from immunoSEQ multiplex PCR, and its TCRdb copy is limited to in-frame clones, with some not included. The V and J calls and the clone size are those of that table, but D and trimming were determined from the DNA. The profile shows 210,000 or so clones, over 75% of them singletons. The chain recombines TRBV6-2 or TRBV6-3 with TRBJ1-4, with no clear D. The sequencing input was peripheral blood. The sequence derives from a man aged 45-60 years who had recovered from COVID-19. CDR3 protein: CASSVEGTTNEKLFF. DNA for the CDR3: TGTGCCAGCAGCGTGGAGGGAACAACTAATGAAAAACTGTTTTTT.